This T cell receptor (beta chain) comes out of a study of shared clonotypes between healthy human individuals. This table comes from immunoSEQ multiplex PCR, and its TCRdb copy is limited to in-frame clones, with some not included. Of 2 million to 2.5 million clones in the sample, around 95% are singletons; the top ten hold roughly 0.13%. Worth noting for this clone: As yet, its antigen is unknown.

Study findings and constraints: The naive CD4 repertoires of a few donors were compared, and about 5% of clonotypes were shared.

This sequence originates from a man aged 18 to 29 in good health. The sequenced material came from naive CD4+ T cells sorted from blood. Subset here: CD45RA+ positively selected.

CDR3 in amino acids: CASSPGRTSGGDEQFF. CDR3 coding DNA: TGTGCCAGCAGCCCCGGCAGGACTAGCGGGGGGGATGAGCAGTTCTTC. The chain links TRBV11-3 to TRBJ2-1; 15 bases match TRBD2. With 5 bases clipped from V and 8 bases from J, the junction kept 7 bases outside the gene matches. Germline CDR1 is SGHNT and CDR2 is YENEEA. The CDR3 is 16 amino acids. The full variable domain, rest sourced from reference TRBV11-3 and TRBJ2-1, is EAGVVQSPRYKIIEKKQPVAFWCNPISGHNTLYWYLQNLGQGPELLIRYENEEAVDDSQLPKDRFSAERLKGVDSTLKIQPAELGDSAVYLCASSPGRTSGGDEQFFGPGTRLTVL.